Presented here are 17 T cell receptor beta chains from one specimen sequenced in a study of T cell responses to AZD1222 COVID-19 vaccine. Assay used: immunoSEQ multiplex PCR; TCRdb lists only in-frame clones, some missing. The profile shows approximately 84,000 clones, 83% of them singletons. Source: peripheral blood, taken 28 days after the second AZD1222 dose. Receptors were obtained from an adult who received the AZD1222 COVID-19 vaccine.

This clone was found a few times. CDR3 DNA: TGTGCCAGTACTCCTGGGACGCGACAGCATTGGAACACTGAAGCTTTCTTT. It encodes CASTPGTRQHWNTEAFF. V is TRBV19 and J is TRBJ1-1; possible D gene TRBD1, 5 bases. Trimming shortened V by 7 bases and J by 1 base, and 22 bases separated the two germline ends. In germline, CDR1 is LNHDA, CDR2 SQIVND (reference sequence). The CDR3 is made up of 17 amino acids.

This chain connects TRBV4-3 to TRBJ1-4; no clear D. V was shortened by 0 bases and J by 5 bases, with 13 bases between the two germline ends. The CDR3 runs to 16 residues. Germline CDR1 LGHNA, CDR2 YSLEER. The CDR3 here is CASSQDGGQPNEKLFF. The CDR3 DNA reads TGCGCCAGCAGCCAAGATGGCGGGCAGCCGAATGAAAAACTGTTTTTT.

This chain joins TRBV4-3 and TRBJ2-5, with D tentatively TRBD2 (6 bases). The CDR3 length is 16 residues. Germline V gene lookup returns CDR1 LGHNA and CDR2 YSLEER. The V end lost 4 bases, the J end lost 1 base, and 16 bases lay between the germline ends. CDR3 protein: CASSPQGSGTQETQYF. The CDR3 DNA is TGCGCCAGCAGCCCTCAGGGTAGCGGAACCCAAGAGACCCAGTACTTC.

This clone was picked up one time. This chain joins TRBV6-2 or TRBV6-3 and TRBJ1-1, with D hard to call. From germline, CDR1 is MNHEY and CDR2 SVGEGT. The CDR3 extends over 14 amino acids. V was clipped by 4 bases and J by 1 base, with 10 bases between them. CDR3 in amino acids: CASSFQPRNTEAFF. Written as DNA, the CDR3 is TGTGCCAGCAGTTTCCAACCTCGGAACACTGAAGCTTTCTTT.

The rearrangement joins TRBV30 to TRBJ2-1, with TRBD1 matching 8 bases. J lost 10 bases, V lost 0 bases, and 2 bases had no gene match. CDR1 and CDR2 (germline): GTSNPN, SVGIG (reference sequence). This CDR3 comprises 12 residues. CDR3 loop: CAWSVAGGEQFF. For the CDR3, the DNA is TGTGCCTGGAGTGTGGCAGGGGGCGAGCAGTTCTTC.

The chain joins TRBV6-5 to TRBJ2-7; D unclear. CDR1 is MNHEY, CDR2 SVGAGI, per germline. The CDR3 runs to 15 residues. V dropped 4 bases and J dropped 0 bases, with 13 bases sitting between them. The CDR3, as DNA: TGTGCCAGCAGTTTCGGGCAGAGCTTCTCCTACGAGCAGTACTTC. Its protein is CASSFGQSFSYEQYF.

This clone has only one observation. The chain employs TRBV27 and TRBJ1-1, with TRBD1 as a possible D gene (6 bases). The germline CDR1 and CDR2 sequences are MNHEY and SMNVEV (reference sequence). The CDR3 is 20 residues long. V was trimmed by 5 bases and J by 0 bases, leaving 28 bases between them. The CDR3 is CASSRLRSMPRTVLNTEAFF. The DNA of the CDR3 is TGTGCCAGCAGTCGTTTAAGGTCGATGCCGCGGACAGTTTTGAACACTGAAGCTTTCTTT.

J is TRBJ2-3 and V is TRBV5-4; 12 bases are a match to TRBD2. The germline CDR1 and CDR2 sequences are SGHNT and YYREEE (reference sequence). CDR3 length: 20 amino acids. V shed 0 bases and J 0 bases; nucleotides not matched to a gene: 11. The CDR3 DNA sequence: TGTGCCAGCAGCTTGGCTACTGGACTAGCGGGACCTTATAGCACAGATACGCAGTATTTT. The encoded protein is CASSLATGLAGPYSTDTQYF.

The chain carries TRBV4-2 and TRBJ1-3; D remains unclear. The V gene's germline CDR1 is LGHNA and CDR2 YNFKEQ. The CDR3 runs 15 residues. V lost 0 bases and J lost 5, with 11 bases in between. The DNA of the CDR3 is TGTGCCAGCAGCCAAGATTTGGCACGTCGAAACACCATATATTTT. It codes for CASSQDLARRNTIYF.

This chain links TRBV7-8 with TRBJ2-3, with 9 bases that match TRBD2. In germline, CDR1 is SGHVS, CDR2 FQNEAQ. CDR3 size: 18 residues. Unmatched junction bases numbered 13, after V lost 5 bases and J lost 1 base. CDR3 sequence: CASSARGWTSARTDTQYF. CDR3 coding DNA: TGTGCCAGCAGCGCTAGGGGTTGGACTAGCGCCCGCACAGATACGCAGTATTTT.

The rearrangement uses TRBV5-4 and TRBJ2-3; D is undetermined. This CDR3 contains 13 residues. Trimming left V 0 bases short and J 3 bases short, with 5 bases between. Germline CDR1 and CDR2: SGHNT and YYREEE (reference sequence). CDR3 DNA: TGTGCCAGCAGCTTGGATCTGACAGATACGCAGTATTTT. Its translation: CASSLDLTDTQYF.

This clone is a singleton in its sample. The chain recombines TRBV5-1 with TRBJ2-1, with 7 positions matching TRBD2. The CDR3 sequence is 14 residues long. Germline V lookup: CDR1 SGHRS, CDR2 YFSETQ. Trimming removed 2 bases from V and 9 bases from J; junction bases left unmatched: 8. Written as DNA, the CDR3 is TGCGCCAGCAGCTTCAGTTTAGCTAGCGGTGAGCAGTTCTTC. Translation gives CASSFSLASGEQFF.

The CDR3 is CASSQDHRGWGYTF. The CDR3, as DNA: TGTGCCAGCAGCCAAGATCATCGGGGTTGGGGCTACACCTTC. The J gene is TRBJ1-2, the V gene TRBV3-1 (or the pseudogene TRBV3-2), with D hard to call. Germline V lookup: CDR1 LGHDT, CDR2 YNNKEL (reference sequence). CDR3 length: 14 residues. The V end lost 0 bases, the J end lost 8 bases, and 13 bases lay between the germline ends.

The rearrangement links TRBV27 to TRBJ2-7, with TRBD2 identical over 10 bases. The CDR3 runs 15 residues. With V trimmed by 6 bases and J by 0 bases, 5 bases remained unmatched. Germline CDR1 MNHEY, CDR2 SMNVEV (reference sequence). The CDR3 reads CASSRSGRNSYEQYF. CDR3 nucleotides: TGTGCCAGCAGCCGTAGCGGGAGGAACTCCTACGAGCAGTACTTC.

The chain combines TRBV9 with TRBJ1-4; no reliable D call. Germline V gives CDR1 SGDLS, CDR2 YYNGEE. Between the trimmed V and J ends, which lost 0 bases and 7 bases, there was a span of 10 bases. The CDR3 runs to 14 residues. This chain's CDR3 is CASSVGQAGEKLFF. CDR3 bases: TGTGCCAGCAGCGTAGGGCAGGCGGGTGAAAAACTGTTTTTT.

The CDR3 DNA is TGTGCCAGCAGCGATACGACGGATGAGCAGTTCTTC. Translating gives CASSDTTDEQFF. The J gene is TRBJ2-1, the V gene TRBV7-3; no definite D call. Trimming pared 5 bases from V and 8 bases from J, leaving 10 bases between. Germline V gives CDR1 SGHTA, CDR2 FQGTGA. CDR3 size: 12 residues.

The rearrangement joins TRBV19 to TRBJ2-7; weak D call: TRBD2 (6 bases). This CDR3 comprises 13 residues. V lost 6 bases and J lost 3, with 12 bases in between. The germline CDR1 and CDR2 sequences are LNHDA and SQIVND (reference sequence). The CDR3 spells CASSPGLLYEQYF. DNA of the CDR3: TGTGCCAGTAGCCCGGGACTCCTCTACGAGCAGTACTTC.